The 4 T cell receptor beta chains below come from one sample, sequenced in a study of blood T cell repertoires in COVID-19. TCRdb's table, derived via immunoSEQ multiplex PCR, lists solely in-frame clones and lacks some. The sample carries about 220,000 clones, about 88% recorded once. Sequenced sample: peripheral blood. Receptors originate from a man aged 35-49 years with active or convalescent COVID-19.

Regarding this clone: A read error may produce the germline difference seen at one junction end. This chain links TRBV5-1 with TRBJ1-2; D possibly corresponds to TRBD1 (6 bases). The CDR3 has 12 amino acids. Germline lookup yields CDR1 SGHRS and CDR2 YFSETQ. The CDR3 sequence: CASSLGAPGYTF. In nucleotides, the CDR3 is TGCGCCAGCAGTTTGGGGGCGCCTGGCTACACCTTC.

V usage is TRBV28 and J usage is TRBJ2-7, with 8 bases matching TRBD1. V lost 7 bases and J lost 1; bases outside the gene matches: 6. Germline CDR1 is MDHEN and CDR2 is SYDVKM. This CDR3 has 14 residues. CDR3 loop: CASIPGQASYEQYF. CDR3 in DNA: TGTGCCAGCATTCCGGGACAGGCTTCCTACGAGCAGTACTTC. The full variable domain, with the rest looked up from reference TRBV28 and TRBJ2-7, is DVKVTQSSRYLVKRTGEKVFLECVQDMDHENMFWYRQDPGLGLRLIYFSYDVKMKEKGDIPEGYSVSREKKERFSLILESASTNQTSMYLCASIPGQASYEQYFGPGTRLTVT.

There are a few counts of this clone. DNA for the CDR3: TGTGCCAGCAGCCAATCCCCGCCAGTCGCCGCAAATAATTCACCCCTCCACTTT. As protein: CASSQSPPVAANNSPLHF. This sequence joins TRBV11-3 and TRBJ1-6; D remains ambiguous. The CDR3 is made up of 18 amino acids. Germline-derived CDR1 and CDR2 are SGHNT and YENEEA. V was trimmed by 5 bases and J by 5 bases, leaving 22 bases between them.

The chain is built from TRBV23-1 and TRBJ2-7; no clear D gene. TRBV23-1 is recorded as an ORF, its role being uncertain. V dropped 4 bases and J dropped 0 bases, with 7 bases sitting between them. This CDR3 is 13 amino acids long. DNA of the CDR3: TGCGCCAGCAGTCTCACTAACTCCTACGAGCAGTACTTC. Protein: CASSLTNSYEQYF.